This T cell receptor (beta chain) is drawn from a study of T cell responses to AZD1222 COVID-19 vaccine. Repertoires were generated with immunoSEQ multiplex PCR, while TCRdb's copy carries only in-frame clones and drops some. The data contain around 270,000 clones, 94% of them singletons. Comment on this clone: What it recognizes is unknown.

Study-wide results and caveats: Clonal diversity may have been underestimated, and the donors were mostly white British, with more females than males. Just a handful of AZD1222 recipients tested seropositive at baseline.

The source was peripheral blood, collected 28 days after the second AZD1222 dose. The origin of this receptor is an adult who received the AZD1222 COVID-19 vaccine.

In nucleotides, the CDR3 is TGCGCCAGCAGTCATCAGGAGACGGTCTGCAATCAGCCCCAGCATTTT. Translating gives CASSHQETVCNQPQHF. This chain connects TRBV23-1 to TRBJ1-5; D remains ambiguous. TRBV23-1 is treated as an ORF (open reading frame) with a function not yet certain. Trimming left V 3 bases short and J 2 bases short, with 14 bases between. CDR3 length: 16 residues.